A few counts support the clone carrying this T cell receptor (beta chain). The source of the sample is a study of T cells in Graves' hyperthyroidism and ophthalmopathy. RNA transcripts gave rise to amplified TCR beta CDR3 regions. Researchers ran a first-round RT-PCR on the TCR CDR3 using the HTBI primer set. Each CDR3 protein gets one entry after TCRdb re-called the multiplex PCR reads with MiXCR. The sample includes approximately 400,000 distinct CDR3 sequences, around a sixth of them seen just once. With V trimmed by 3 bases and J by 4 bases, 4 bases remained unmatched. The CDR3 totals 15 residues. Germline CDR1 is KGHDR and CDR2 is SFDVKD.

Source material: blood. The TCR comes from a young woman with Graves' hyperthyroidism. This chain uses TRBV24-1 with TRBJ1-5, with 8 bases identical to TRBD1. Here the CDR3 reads CATSDPGTGNQPQHF. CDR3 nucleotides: TGTGCCACCAGTGATCCCGGGACAGGTAATCAGCCCCAGCATTTT.